There are many counts of the clone carrying this TCR beta chain. The CDR3 end lies 3 residues beyond the end of the read and is filled in from the germline J gene. These data originate in a study of T cell clonality in common variable immunodeficiency. J lost 5 bases, V lost 1 base, and 4 bases had no gene match. This CDR3 has 15 amino acids. Germline values: CDR1 SGHRS, CDR2 YFSETQ. Generated by immunoSEQ multiplex PCR, the TCRdb table keeps only in-frame clones and is missing some. The repertoire consists of some 38,000 clones, none detected only once. The rearrangement links TRBV5-1 to TRBJ2-1; 9 positions agree with TRBD1. This receptor was obtained from a person aged 18-70 years in good health. Input material: peripheral blood mononuclear cells. CDR3 DNA, as far as it was read: TGCGCCAGCAGCTTGAACGGACAGGGGAACAATGAG. It specifies CASSLNGQGNNE. The CDR3 as a whole reads CASSLNGQGNNEQFF.